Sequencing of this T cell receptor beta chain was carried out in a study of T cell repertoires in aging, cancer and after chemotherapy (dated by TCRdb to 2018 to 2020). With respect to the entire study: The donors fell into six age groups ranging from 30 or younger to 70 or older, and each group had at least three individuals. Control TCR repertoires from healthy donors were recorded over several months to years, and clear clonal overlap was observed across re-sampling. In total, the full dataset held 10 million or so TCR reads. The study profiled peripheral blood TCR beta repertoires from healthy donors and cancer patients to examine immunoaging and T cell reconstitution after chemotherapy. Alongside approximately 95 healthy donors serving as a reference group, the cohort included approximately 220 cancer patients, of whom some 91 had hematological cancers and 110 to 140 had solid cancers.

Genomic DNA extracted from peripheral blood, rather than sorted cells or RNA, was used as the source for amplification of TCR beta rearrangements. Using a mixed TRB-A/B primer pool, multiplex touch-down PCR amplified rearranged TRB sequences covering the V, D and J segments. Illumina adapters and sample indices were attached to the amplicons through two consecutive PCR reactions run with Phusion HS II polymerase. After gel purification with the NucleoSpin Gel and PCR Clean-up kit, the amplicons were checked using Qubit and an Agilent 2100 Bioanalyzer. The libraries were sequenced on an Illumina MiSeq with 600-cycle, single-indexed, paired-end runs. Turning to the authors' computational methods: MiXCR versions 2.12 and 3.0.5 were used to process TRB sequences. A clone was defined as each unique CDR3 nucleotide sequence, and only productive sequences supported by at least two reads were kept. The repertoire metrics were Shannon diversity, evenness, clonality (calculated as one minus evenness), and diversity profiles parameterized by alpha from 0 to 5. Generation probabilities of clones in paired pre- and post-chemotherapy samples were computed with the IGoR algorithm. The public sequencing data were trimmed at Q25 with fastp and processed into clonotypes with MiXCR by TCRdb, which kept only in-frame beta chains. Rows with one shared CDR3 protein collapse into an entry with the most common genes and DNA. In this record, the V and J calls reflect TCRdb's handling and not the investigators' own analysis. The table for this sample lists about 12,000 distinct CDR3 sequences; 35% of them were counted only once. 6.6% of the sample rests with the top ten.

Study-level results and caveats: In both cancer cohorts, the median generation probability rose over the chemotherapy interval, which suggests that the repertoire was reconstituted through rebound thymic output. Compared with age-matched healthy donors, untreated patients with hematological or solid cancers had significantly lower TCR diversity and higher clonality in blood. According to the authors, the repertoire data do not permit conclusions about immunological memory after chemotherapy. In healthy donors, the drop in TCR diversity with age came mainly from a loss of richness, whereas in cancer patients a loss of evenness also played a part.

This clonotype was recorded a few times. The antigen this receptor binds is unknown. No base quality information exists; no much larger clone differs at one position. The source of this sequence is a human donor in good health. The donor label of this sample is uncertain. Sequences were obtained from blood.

The DNA reads TGTGCCAGCGGAGAGAATAGCGGGAGGGCCTACAATGAGCAGTTCTTC. Its protein is CASGENSGRAYNEQFF. This sequence uses TRBV27 and TRBJ2-1; TRBD2 matches 11 bases in the middle. Counted from cysteine to phenylalanine, this CDR3 has 16 amino acids. The CDR3 DNA has 48 bases and is translated from base 1. Here V drops 8 bases and J drops 2 bases, and the junction holds 8 bases not matched to any gene. From a lookup of the germline V gene (reference sequence), CDR1 and CDR2 are MNHEY and SMNVEV.